This T cell receptor beta chain emerged from a study of blood T cell repertoires in COVID-19. For the study at large: Nucleic acid was either cDNA or gDNA, and it came from T cells, B-cell-depleted T cells, or PBMCs.

The Seattle patients, enrolled during active infection, were followed longitudinally. Original analysis: Amplified reference gene primers provided the basis for estimating nucleated cell counts. Repertoires were generated with immunoSEQ multiplex PCR, while TCRdb's copy carries only in-frame clones and drops some. For V, J and clone size, that table is used; D and trimming come from the DNA. Among about 230,000 clones, 70% to 90% were seen once, and the ten largest hold approximately 10%. The CDR3 contains 14 residues. The V and J ends lost 5 bases and 8 bases respectively, with 13 bases between them. Germline lookup yields CDR1 SEHNR and CDR2 FQNEAQ (reference sequence).

The sample comprised peripheral blood. V is TRBV7-9 and J is TRBJ1-6; the D is unclear. The clonotype comes from a man over 45 with COVID-19, enrolled during active disease. The CDR3 nucleotides are TGTGCCAGCAGCGGAACCGGAGGGCATTCACCCCTCCACTTT. Translating it yields CASSGTGGHSPLHF.